The present TCR beta chain was sequenced within a study of T cells after yellow fever vaccination. Findings and caveats of the study: The secondary response was weaker, and its peak arrived faster, on day 5 versus 15.

TCRdb reprocessed the 5' RACE reads via MiXCR and lists one record per CDR3 protein. The data show about 300,000 distinct CDR3 sequences, roughly 8.7% seen once. This clonotype has only a few counts. The antigen remains unidentified. The germline V gene has CDR1 MDHEN and CDR2 SYDVKM. With 7 bases removed from V and 6 bases from J, the gap between germline ends came to 13 bases. The CDR3 covers 13 residues. The rearrangement joins TRBV28 to TRBJ1-5; no clear D. This material consisted of CD4+ T cells sorted from PBMCs, taken 5 days after the yellow fever booster vaccination. The TCR originated in a man aged 18 to 30 who received the YFV17D yellow fever vaccine. DNA for the CDR3: TGTGCCAGCACTTATGGGCTTGGTCAGCCCCAGCATTTT. Amino acid sequence: CASTYGLGQPQHF.